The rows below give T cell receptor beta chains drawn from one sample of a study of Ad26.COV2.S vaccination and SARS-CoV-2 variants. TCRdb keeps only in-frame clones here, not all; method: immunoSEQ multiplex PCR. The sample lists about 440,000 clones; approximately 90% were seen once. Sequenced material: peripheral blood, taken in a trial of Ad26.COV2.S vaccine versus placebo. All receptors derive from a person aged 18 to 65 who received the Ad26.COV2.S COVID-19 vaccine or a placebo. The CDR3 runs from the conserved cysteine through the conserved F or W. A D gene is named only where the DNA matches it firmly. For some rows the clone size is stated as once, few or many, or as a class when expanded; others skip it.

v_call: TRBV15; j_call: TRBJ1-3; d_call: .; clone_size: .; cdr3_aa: CATSRESRNTIYF; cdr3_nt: TGTGCCACCAGCAGAGAATCCAGAAACACCATATATTTT
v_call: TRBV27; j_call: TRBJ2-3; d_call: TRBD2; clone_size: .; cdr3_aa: CASSSWGLAGGPRTDTQYF; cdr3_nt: TGTGCCAGCAGTTCGTGGGGTCTAGCGGGAGGCCCCCGCACAGATACGCAGTATTTT
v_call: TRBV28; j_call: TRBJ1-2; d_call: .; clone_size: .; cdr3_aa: CASSAQGYGYTF; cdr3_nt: TGTGCCAGCAGTGCACAGGGTTATGGCTACACCTTC
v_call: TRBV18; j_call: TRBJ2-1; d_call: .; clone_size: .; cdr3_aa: CASSPPGVDEQFF; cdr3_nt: TGTGCCAGCTCACCCCCAGGCGTGGATGAGCAGTTCTTC
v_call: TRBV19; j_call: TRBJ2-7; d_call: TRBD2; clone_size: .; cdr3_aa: CASSIKGGDEQYF; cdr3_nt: TGTGCCAGTAGTATAAAGGGAGGGGACGAGCAGTACTTC
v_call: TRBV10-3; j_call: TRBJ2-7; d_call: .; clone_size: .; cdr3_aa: CAISESASARGYEQYF; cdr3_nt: TGTGCCATCAGTGAGTCGGCTAGCGCAAGGGGATACGAGCAGTACTTC
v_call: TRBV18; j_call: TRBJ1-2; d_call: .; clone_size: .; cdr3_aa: CASSPDSYGYTF; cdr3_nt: TGTGCCAGCTCACCAGACAGTTATGGCTACACCTTC
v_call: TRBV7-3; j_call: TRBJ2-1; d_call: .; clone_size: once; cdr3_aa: CASSASGSSYNEQFF; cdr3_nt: TGTGCCAGCAGCGCCTCGGGGAGCTCCTACAATGAGCAGTTCTTC
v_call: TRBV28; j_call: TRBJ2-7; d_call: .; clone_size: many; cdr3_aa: CASSPLASSYEQYF; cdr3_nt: TGTGCCAGCAGTCCTCTAGCGAGCTCCTACGAGCAGTACTTC
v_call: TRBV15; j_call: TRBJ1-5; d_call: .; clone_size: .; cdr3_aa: CATGAGGLGLHQPQHF; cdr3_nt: TGTGCCACCGGGGCTGGGGGGCTAGGATTACATCAGCCCCAGCATTTT
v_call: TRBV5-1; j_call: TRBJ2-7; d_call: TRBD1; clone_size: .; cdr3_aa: CASSPRQGPYEQYF; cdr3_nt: TGCGCCAGCAGCCCTCGACAGGGCCCTTACGAGCAGTACTTC
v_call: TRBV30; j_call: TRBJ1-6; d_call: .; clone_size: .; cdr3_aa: CAWNRASPLHF; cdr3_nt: TGTGCCTGGAATCGCGCGTCACCCCTCCACTTT
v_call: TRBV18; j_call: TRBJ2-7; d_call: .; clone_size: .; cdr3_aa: CASSPTQDRAYEQYF; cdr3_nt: TGTGCCAGCTCACCCACTCAGGACCGAGCCTACGAGCAGTACTTC
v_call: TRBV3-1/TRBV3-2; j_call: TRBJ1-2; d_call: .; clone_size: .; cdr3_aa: CASSQGRLLNYGYTF; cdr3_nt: TGTGCCAGCAGCCAAGGTCGGCTTCTCAACTATGGCTACACCTTC
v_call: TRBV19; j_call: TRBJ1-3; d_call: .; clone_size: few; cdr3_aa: CASQNQGNTIYF; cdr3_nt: TGTGCCAGCCAGAACCAGGGAAACACCATATATTTT
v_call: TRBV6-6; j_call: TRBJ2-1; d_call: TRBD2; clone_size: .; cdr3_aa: CASSYRGRGDNEQFF; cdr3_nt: TGTGCCAGCAGTTATCGCGGGAGAGGGGACAATGAGCAGTTCTTC
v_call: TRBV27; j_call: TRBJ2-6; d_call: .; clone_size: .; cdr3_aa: CASSLWGTGANVLTF; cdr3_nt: TGTGCCAGCAGTTTATGGGGGACTGGGGCCAACGTCCTGACTTTC
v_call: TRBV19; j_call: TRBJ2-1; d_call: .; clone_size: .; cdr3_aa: CASSIGEPPRDEQFF; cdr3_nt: TGTGCCAGTAGTATAGGGGAACCACCTAGGGATGAGCAGTTCTTC
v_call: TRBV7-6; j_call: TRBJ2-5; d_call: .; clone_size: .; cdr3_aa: CASSLEAPETQYF; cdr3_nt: TGTGCCAGCAGCTTAGAGGCCCCGGAGACCCAGTACTTC
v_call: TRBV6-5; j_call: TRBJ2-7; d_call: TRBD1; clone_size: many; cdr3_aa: CASSWGQGLYEQYF; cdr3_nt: TGTGCCAGCAGTTGGGGACAGGGGCTTTACGAGCAGTACTTC
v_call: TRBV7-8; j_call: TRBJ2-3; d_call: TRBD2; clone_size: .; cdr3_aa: CASSFRRIPHLAGTSTDTQYF; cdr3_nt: TGTGCCAGCAGCTTTCGTAGAATCCCTCACTTAGCGGGAACTAGCACAGATACGCAGTATTTT
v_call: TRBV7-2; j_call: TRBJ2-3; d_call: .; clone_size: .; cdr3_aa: CASSLMPLNADTQYF; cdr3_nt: TGTGCCAGCAGCTTGATGCCTCTAAACGCAGATACGCAGTATTTT
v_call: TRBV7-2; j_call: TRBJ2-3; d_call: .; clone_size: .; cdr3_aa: CASRIGRLSTGILTDTQYF; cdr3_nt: TGTGCCAGCAGGATTGGTAGGCTCAGCACAGGGATACTCACAGATACGCAGTATTTT
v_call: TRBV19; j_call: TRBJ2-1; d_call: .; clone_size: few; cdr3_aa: CASSIGGTANDEQFF; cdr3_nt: TGTGCCAGTAGTATAGGCGGCACAGCTAACGATGAGCAGTTCTTC
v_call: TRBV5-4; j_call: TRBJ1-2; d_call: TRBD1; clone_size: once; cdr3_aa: CASSRDRGGFGYTF; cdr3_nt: TGTGCCAGCAGCCGGGACAGGGGTGGGTTTGGCTACACCTTC
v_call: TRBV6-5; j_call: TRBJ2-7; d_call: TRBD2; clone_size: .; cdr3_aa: CASSFSGSLYEQYF; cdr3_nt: TGTGCCAGCAGCTTCAGCGGGAGTCTGTACGAGCAGTACTTC
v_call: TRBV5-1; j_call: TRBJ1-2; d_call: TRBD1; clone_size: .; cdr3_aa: CASSLYRTGGANGYTF; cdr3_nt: TGCGCCAGCAGCCTATACAGGACAGGGGGCGCGAATGGCTACACCTTC
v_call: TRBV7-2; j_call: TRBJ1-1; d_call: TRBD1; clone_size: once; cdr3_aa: CASRANPGQMNTEAFF; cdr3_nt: TGTGCCAGCAGGGCGAACCCGGGACAGATGAACACTGAAGCTTTCTTT
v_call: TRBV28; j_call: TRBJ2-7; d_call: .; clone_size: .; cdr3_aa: CASSPSGFGEQYF; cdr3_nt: TGTGCCAGCAGTCCCTCAGGCTTTGGCGAGCAGTACTTC
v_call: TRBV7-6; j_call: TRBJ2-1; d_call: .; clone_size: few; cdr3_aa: CASSLIGGQTNEQFF; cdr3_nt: TGTGCCAGCAGCTTAATCGGGGGGCAGACCAATGAGCAGTTCTTC
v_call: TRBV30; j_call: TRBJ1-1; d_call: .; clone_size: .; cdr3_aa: CAWSPDGNTEAFF; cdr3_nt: TGTGCCTGGAGCCCTGACGGGAACACTGAAGCTTTCTTT
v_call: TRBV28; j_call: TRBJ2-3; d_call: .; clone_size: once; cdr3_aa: CASSLLGQLKDTQYF; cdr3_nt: TGTGCCAGCAGTTTACTTGGGCAGCTAAAAGATACGCAGTATTTT
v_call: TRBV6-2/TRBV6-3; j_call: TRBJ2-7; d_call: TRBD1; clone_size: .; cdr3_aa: CASSPPGQGSYEQYF; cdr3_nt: TGTGCCAGCAGCCCACCGGGACAGGGCTCCTACGAGCAGTACTTC
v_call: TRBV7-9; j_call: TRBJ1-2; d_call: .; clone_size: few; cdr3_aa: CASQAGSGYTF; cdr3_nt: TGTGCGAGCCAGGCTGGGTCTGGCTACACCTTC
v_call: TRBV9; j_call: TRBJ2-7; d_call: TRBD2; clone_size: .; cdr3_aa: CASSEAAGGNEQYF; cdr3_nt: TGTGCCAGCAGCGAAGCGGCGGGAGGGAACGAGCAGTACTTC
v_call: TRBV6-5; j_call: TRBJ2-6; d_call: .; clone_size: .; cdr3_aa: CASRLGITGANVLTF; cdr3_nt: TGTGCCAGCAGATTAGGTATTACTGGGGCCAACGTCCTGACTTTC
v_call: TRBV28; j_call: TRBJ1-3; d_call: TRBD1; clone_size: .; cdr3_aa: CASSGRFDREGSGNTIYF; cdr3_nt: TGTGCCAGCAGCGGACGGTTTGACAGGGAGGGTTCTGGAAACACCATATATTTT
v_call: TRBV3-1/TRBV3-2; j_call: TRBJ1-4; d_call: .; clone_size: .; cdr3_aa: CASSQRSGGEEKLFF; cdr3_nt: TGTGCCAGCAGCCAACGTTCAGGCGGCGAGGAAAAACTGTTTTTT
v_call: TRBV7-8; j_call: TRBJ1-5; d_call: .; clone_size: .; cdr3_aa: CASSLGAGADQPQHF; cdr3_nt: TGTGCCAGCAGCTTAGGGGCAGGAGCGGATCAGCCCCAGCATTTT
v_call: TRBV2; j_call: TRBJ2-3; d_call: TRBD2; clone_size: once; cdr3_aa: CASSRLASGTDTQYF; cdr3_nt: TGTGCCAGCAGTAGACTAGCCTCGGGCACAGATACGCAGTATTTT
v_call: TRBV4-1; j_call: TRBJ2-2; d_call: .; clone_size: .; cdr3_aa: CARQTHGTGELFF; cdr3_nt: TGCGCCAGGCAGACCCATGGGACCGGGGAGCTGTTTTTT
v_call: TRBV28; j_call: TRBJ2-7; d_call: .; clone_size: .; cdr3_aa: CASSRLGELEQYF; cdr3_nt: TGTGCCAGCAGCCGACTCGGGGAGTTGGAGCAGTACTTC
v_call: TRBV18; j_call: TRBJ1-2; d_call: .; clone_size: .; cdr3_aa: CASSNMGDGYTF; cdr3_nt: TGTGCCAGCTCGAACATGGGCGATGGCTACACCTTC
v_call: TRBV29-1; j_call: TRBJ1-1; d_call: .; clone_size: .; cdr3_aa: CSVLGPGLDTEAFF; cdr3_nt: TGCAGCGTTCTCGGTCCAGGGCTCGACACTGAAGCTTTCTTT
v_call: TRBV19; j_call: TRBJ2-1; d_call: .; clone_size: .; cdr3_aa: CASSTVGSSYNEQFF; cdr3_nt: TGTGCCAGTAGTACTGTCGGGAGCTCCTACAATGAGCAGTTCTTC
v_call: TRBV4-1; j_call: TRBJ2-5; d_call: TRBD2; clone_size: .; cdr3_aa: CASSQDQTSEETQYF; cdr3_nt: TGCGCCAGCAGCCAAGATCAGACTAGCGAAGAGACCCAGTACTTC
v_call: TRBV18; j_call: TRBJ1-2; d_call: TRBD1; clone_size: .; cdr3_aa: CASSPGTGVGYTF; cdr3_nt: TGTGCCAGCTCACCTGGGACAGGGGTAGGCTACACCTTC
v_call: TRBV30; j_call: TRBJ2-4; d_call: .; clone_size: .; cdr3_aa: CAWSVENGNIQYF; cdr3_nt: TGTGCCTGGAGTGTAGAAAACGGGAACATTCAGTACTTC
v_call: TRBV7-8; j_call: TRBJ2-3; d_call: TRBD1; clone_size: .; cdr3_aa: CASSKDRGRTDTQYF; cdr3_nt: TGTGCCAGCAGCAAAGACAGGGGACGCACAGATACGCAGTATTTT
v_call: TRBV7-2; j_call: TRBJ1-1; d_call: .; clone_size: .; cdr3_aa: CASSLTPDRVEAFF; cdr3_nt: TGTGCCAGCAGCTTAACCCCGGACAGAGTTGAAGCTTTCTTT
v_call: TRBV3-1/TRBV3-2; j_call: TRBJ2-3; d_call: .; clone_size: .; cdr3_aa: CASSPPGIDTQYF; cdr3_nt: TGTGCCAGCAGCCCCCCCGGAATCGATACGCAGTATTTT
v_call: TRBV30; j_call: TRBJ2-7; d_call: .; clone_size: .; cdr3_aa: CAWSVSLAYEQYF; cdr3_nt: TGTGCCTGGAGTGTTAGCCTAGCTTACGAGCAGTACTTC
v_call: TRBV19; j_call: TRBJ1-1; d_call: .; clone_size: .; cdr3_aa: CASSMVRGTEAFF; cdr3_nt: TGTGCCAGTAGTATGGTGAGGGGCACTGAAGCTTTCTTT
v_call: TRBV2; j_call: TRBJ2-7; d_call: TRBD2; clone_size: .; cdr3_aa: CASSEALGGRFEQYF; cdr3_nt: TGTGCCAGCAGTGAAGCGTTGGGCGGGAGGTTCGAGCAGTACTTC
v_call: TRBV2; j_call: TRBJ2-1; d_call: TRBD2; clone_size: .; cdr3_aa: CASGVAGRLYNEQFF; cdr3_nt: TGTGCCAGCGGGGTAGCGGGGAGGTTGTACAATGAGCAGTTCTTC